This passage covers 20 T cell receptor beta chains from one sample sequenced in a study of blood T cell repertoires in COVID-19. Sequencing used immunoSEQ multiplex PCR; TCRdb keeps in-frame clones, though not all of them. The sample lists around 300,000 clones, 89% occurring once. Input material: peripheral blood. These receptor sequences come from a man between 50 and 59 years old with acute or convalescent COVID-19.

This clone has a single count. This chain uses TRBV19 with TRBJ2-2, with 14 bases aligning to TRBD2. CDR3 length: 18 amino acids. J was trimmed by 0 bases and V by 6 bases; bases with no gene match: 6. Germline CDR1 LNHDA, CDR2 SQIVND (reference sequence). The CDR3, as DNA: TGTGCCAGTAGGAAGGGGACTAGCGGGGGATCGAACACCGGGGAGCTGTTTTTT. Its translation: CASRKGTSGGSNTGELFF.

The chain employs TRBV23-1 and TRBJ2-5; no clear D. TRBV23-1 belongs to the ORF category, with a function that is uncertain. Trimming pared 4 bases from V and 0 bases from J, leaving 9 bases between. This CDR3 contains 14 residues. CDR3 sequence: CASSLPQNQETQYF. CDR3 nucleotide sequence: TGCGCCAGCAGTCTTCCCCAGAACCAAGAGACCCAGTACTTC.

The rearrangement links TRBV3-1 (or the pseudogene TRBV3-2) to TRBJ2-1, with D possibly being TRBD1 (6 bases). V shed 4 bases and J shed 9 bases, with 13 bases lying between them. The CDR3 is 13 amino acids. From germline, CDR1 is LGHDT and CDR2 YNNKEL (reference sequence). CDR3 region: CASSPLQGSEQFF. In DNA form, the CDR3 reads TGTGCCAGCAGCCCCTTACAGGGAAGTGAGCAGTTCTTC.

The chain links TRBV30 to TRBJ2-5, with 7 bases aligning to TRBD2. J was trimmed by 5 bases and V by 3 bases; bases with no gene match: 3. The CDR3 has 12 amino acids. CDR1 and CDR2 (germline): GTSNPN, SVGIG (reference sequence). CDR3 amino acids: CAWRAGQETQYF. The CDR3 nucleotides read TGTGCCTGGAGAGCGGGGCAGGAGACCCAGTACTTC.

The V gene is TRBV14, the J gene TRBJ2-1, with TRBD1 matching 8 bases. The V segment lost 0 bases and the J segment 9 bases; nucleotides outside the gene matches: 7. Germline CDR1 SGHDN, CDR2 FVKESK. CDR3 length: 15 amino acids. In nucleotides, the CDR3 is TGTGCCAGCAGCCAAGATAGGGCAGGGGGCATTGAGCAGTTCTTC. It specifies CASSQDRAGGIEQFF.

The CDR3 region is CATTEGRLYTGELFF. CDR3 in DNA: TGTGCCACCACTGAGGGCCGGTTGTACACCGGGGAGCTGTTTTTT. The chain combines TRBV24-1 with TRBJ2-2; tentative D call: TRBD2 (5 bases). V was shortened by 8 bases and J by 3 bases, with 15 bases between the two germline ends. The germline CDR1 and CDR2 sequences are KGHDR and SFDVKD. This CDR3 region has 15 residues.

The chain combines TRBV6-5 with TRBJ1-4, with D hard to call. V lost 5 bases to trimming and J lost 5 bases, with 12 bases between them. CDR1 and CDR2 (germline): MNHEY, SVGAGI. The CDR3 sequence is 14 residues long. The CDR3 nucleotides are TGTGCCAGCAGTAACACCGGGAGAAATGAAAAACTGTTTTTT. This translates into CASSNTGRNEKLFF.

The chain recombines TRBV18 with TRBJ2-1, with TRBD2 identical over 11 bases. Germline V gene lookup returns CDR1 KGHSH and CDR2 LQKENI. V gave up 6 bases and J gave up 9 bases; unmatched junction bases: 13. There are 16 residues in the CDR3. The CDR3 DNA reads TGTGCCAGCTCCCCTCGGGGTAGCGGGGGGGCCAGTGAGCAGTTCTTC. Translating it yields CASSPRGSGGASEQFF.

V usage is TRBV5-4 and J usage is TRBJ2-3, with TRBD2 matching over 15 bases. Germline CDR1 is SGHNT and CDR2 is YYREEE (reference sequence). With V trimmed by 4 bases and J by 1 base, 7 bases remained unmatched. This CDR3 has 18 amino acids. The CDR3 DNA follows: TGTGCCAGCAGCGGTACCTGGACTAGCGGGGGGGGCACAGATACGCAGTATTTT. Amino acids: CASSGTWTSGGGTDTQYF.

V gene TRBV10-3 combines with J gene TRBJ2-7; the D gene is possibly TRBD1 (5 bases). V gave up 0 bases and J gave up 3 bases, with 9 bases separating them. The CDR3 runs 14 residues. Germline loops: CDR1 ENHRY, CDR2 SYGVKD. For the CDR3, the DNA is TGTGCCATCAGTGAGTCGAATCAGGGCTACGAGCAGTACTTC. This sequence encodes CAISESNQGYEQYF.

CDR3 bases: TGTGCCAGCAGTTTGGGTGGAGGTCAGCCCCAGCATTTT. Translating it yields CASSLGGGQPQHF. J is TRBJ1-5 and V is TRBV12-3 or TRBV12-4; D unclear. This CDR3 comprises 13 residues. V was cut by 3 bases and J by 6 bases, with 9 bases left in between.

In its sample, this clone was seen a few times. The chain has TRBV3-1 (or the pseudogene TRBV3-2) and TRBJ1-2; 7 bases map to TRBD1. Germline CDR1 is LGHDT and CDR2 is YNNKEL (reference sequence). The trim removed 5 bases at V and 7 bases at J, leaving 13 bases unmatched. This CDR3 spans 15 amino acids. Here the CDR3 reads CASSVDRVSSGGYTF. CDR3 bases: TGTGCCAGCAGCGTAGACAGGGTGAGCTCGGGTGGCTACACCTTC.

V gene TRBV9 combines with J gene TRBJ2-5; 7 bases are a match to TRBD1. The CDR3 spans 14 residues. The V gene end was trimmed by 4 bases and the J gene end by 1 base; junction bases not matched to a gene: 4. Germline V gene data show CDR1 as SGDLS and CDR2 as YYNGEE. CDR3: CASSIRQGQETQYF. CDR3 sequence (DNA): TGTGCCAGCAGCATCCGACAGGGCCAAGAGACCCAGTACTTC.

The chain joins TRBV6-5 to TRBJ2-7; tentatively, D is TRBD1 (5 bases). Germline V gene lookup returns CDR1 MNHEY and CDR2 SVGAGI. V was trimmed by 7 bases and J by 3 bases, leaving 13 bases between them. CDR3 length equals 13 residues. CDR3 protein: CASKGQGNYEQYF. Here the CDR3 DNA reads TGTGCCAGCAAAGGGCAGGGCAACTACGAGCAGTACTTC.

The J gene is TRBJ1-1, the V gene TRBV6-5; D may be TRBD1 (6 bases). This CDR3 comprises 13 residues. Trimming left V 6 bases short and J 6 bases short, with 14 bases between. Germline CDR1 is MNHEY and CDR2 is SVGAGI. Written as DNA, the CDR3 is TGTGCCAGCAGCCCCCCGGGGGGGCCTGAAGCTTTCTTT. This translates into CASSPPGGPEAFF.

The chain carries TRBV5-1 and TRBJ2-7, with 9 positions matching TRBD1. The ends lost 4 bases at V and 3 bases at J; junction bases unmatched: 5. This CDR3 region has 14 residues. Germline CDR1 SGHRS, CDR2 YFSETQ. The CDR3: CASSAGQGNYEQYF. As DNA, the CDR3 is TGCGCCAGCAGCGCGGGACAGGGAAACTACGAGCAGTACTTC. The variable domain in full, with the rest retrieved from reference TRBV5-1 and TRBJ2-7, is KAGVTQTPRYLIKTRGQQVTLSCSPISGHRSVSWYQQTPGQGLQFLFEYFSETQRNKGNFPGRFSGRQFSNSRSEMNVSTLELGDSALYLCASSAGQGNYEQYFGPGTRLTVT.

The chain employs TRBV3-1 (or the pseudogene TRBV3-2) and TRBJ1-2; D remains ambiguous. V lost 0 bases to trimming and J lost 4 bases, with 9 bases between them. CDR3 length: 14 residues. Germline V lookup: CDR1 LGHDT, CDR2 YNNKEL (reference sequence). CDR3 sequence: CASSQDGRVYGYTF. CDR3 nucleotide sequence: TGTGCCAGCAGCCAAGATGGCCGTGTCTATGGCTACACCTTC.

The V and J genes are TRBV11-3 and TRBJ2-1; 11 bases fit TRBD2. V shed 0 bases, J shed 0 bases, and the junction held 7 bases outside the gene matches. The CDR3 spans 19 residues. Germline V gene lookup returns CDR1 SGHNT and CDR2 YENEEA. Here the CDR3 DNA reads TGTGCCAGCAGCTTAGATCGGGTCACTAGCGGGGGCTCCTACAATGAGCAGTTCTTC. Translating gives CASSLDRVTSGGSYNEQFF.

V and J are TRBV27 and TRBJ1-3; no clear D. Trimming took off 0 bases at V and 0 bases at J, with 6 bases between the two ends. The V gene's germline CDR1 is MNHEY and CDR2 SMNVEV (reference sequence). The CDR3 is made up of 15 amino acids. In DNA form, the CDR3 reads TGTGCCAGCAGTTTATCGGGCGACTCTGGAAACACCATATATTTT. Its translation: CASSLSGDSGNTIYF.

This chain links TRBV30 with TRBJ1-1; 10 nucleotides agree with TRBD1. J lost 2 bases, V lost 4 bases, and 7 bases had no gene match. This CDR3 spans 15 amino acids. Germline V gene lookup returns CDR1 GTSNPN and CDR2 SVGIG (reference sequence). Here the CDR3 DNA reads TGTGCCTGGACGGGACAGGGGTTGGGAAACACTGAAGCTTTCTTT. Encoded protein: CAWTGQGLGNTEAFF.